These T cell receptor beta chains were read from a single sample in a study of blood T cell repertoires in COVID-19. Here immunoSEQ multiplex PCR was the method, and the copy in TCRdb shows in-frame clones only, minus some. The sample includes about 200,000 clones, around 88% of them seen just once. Sequencing was done on a sample of peripheral blood. The receptor set was obtained from a woman in her forties or fifties with acute or convalescent COVID-19. Each CDR3 is given with its conserved first and last residue. The order of the fields is CDR3 protein, clone size, J gene, V gene. The size entry is marked missing in some rows and otherwise reads once, few, many or a size class.

CASSPSAQSYEQYF	.	TRBJ2-7	TRBV11-2
CASSPLTGGTANYGYTF	.	TRBJ1-2	TRBV5-1
CASSPGSTNEKLFF	many	TRBJ1-4	TRBV5-1
CASSYFGQMNTEAFF	.	TRBJ1-1	TRBV6-5
CASSPRSSVSYEQYF	.	TRBJ2-7	TRBV27
CALDRYQETQYF	.	TRBJ2-5	TRBV30
CASTRGLERATYEQYF	.	TRBJ2-7	TRBV2
CATSGDPRNTIYF	.	TRBJ1-3	TRBV10-3
CASSHGQGPLHF	few	TRBJ1-6	TRBV3-1/TRBV3-2
CASNPGQTNTGELFF	.	TRBJ2-2	TRBV2
CASSARWGGKTNTEAFF	many	TRBJ1-1	TRBV6-2/TRBV6-3
CASSLMVSRANEQYF	.	TRBJ2-7	TRBV28
CASSYTGQPRNYGYTF	.	TRBJ1-2	TRBV2
CASSFRSTDTQYF	once	TRBJ2-3	TRBV11-3
CASRSGTGTEETQYF	.	TRBJ2-5	TRBV7-2
CASSSRDRDLYEQYF	.	TRBJ2-7	TRBV28
CASSLVVLAGAGGTDTQYF	.	TRBJ2-3	TRBV5-1
CASSRGPGTEAFF	.	TRBJ1-1	TRBV12-3/TRBV12-4
CASSPPGQGTDTQYF	.	TRBJ2-3	TRBV6-5
CASSSFRGTENTEAFF	.	TRBJ1-1	TRBV9
CASSHIPRAVYNEQFF	.	TRBJ2-1	TRBV7-3
CSVRTGTNEKLFF	.	TRBJ1-4	TRBV29-1
CASSARGSESTDTQYF	.	TRBJ2-3	TRBV9
CASSIDDRWNTEAFF	.	TRBJ1-1	TRBV19
CASSLGMRAMGAFF	.	TRBJ1-1	TRBV28
CSVEDRGQGPNNEQFF	.	TRBJ2-1	TRBV29-1
CSASVRVYNEQFF	.	TRBJ2-1	TRBV20-1
CASSSDTLSNTGELFF	.	TRBJ2-2	TRBV5-8
CASSLESYGYTF	many	TRBJ1-2	TRBV5-1
CASSVDLRELAENTGELFF	.	TRBJ2-2	TRBV9
CATRGTDSNQPQHF	once	TRBJ1-5	TRBV10-2
CASSEVAGDHYEQYF	.	TRBJ2-7	TRBV6-1
CASSIAGWSNQPQHF	.	TRBJ1-5	TRBV19
CASSPRAGDTQYF	.	TRBJ2-3	TRBV11-1
CASSVASGSNPGELFF	.	TRBJ2-2	TRBV9
CASSIPPLRGGFDEQFF	.	TRBJ2-1	TRBV19
CASSPSRAGTYNEQFF	.	TRBJ2-1	TRBV18
CATSEGMSSYNEQFF	.	TRBJ2-1	TRBV10-3
CASSLFATGAYQPQHF	few	TRBJ1-5	TRBV5-6
CASSLGQAGANVLTF	once	TRBJ2-6	TRBV28
CASSIAPSSYEQYF	.	TRBJ2-7	TRBV19
CASSLEGLSYEQYF	.	TRBJ2-7	TRBV11-2
CASSNDRGQYYNEQFF	.	TRBJ2-1	TRBV2
CASSSAGVGEAFF	.	TRBJ1-1	TRBV7-2
CASSESEGDSWLNTEAFF	.	TRBJ1-1	TRBV10-2
CAISNSGTGANSPLHF	.	TRBJ1-6	TRBV10-3
CASRQITDTQYF	once	TRBJ2-3	TRBV6-5
CASSYGGTGKNEQFF	.	TRBJ2-1	TRBV6-2/TRBV6-3
CASSPPEALAGEGEQFF	.	TRBJ2-1	TRBV18
CASSFGGAWEQYF	.	TRBJ2-7	TRBV28
CASSLGLAGGLNTGELFF	.	TRBJ2-2	TRBV5-1
CASSPSDRGGDQPQHF	.	TRBJ1-5	TRBV18
CASSLEGVEGYTF	.	TRBJ1-2	TRBV5-1